This TCR beta chain was sequenced during a study of tumor-infiltrating lymphocytes in primary liver carcinoma. About the study: Samples yielded about 3.5 to 8 million productive TCRbeta reads, similar across tissue types.

Looked up from germline, CDR1 is SNHLY and CDR2 is FYNNEI. The CDR3 runs to 14 residues. TCR beta cDNA was reverse-transcribed from about 500 ng of total RNA. The reaction used a constant-region primer and ProtoScript II reverse transcriptase. Slightly modified ARM-PCR, run as three nested multiplex PCR rounds, produced the TCR beta libraries. The first two PCR rounds, nine to ten cycles each, used TRBV1-TRBV30 forward primers and a C-beta reverse primer. TCRdb ran MiXCR on the multiplex PCR reads and lists one entry per CDR3 protein. The profile covers tens of thousands of distinct CDR3 sequences, with 70% to 80% appearing a single time and 32% taken by the ten largest. The study, taken as a whole, reports: For tumor-adjacent and tumor-blood pairs, overlap was less than that seen for tumor region pairs.

From unsorted bulk tissue weighing roughly 19-34 mg, DNA and RNA were co-extracted. Five separate regions of each tumor underwent sampling. Histology found more than 80% viable tumor cells per sample. Note on this clonotype: Antigen specificity is unknown. Germline and junction disagree at one end, which may indicate a read error.

The sequence derives from a woman between 25 and 40 years old with primary liver carcinoma and hepatitis B virus infection. The material sequenced was liver tumor tissue from sampling region 5. Documented subset: tumor region T5, tumor centre. This chain links TRBV2 with TRBJ1-5; the D is unclear. The CDR3 DNA sequence: TGTGCCAACAGCGCGAGCATCGACAATCAGCGCCAGCATTTT. Amino acids: CANSASIDNQRQHF.